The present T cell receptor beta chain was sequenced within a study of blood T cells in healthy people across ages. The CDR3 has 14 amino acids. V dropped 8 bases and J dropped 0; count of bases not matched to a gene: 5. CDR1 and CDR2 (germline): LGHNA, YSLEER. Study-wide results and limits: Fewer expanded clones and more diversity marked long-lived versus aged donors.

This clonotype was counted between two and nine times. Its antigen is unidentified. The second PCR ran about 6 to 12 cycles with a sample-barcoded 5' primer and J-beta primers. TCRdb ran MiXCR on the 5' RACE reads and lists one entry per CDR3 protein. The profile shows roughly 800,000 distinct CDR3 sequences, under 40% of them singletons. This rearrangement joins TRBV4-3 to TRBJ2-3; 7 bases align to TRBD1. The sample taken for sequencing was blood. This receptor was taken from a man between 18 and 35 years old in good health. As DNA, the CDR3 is TGCGCCAGCCGGGGACAGACTAGCACAGATACGCAGTATTTT. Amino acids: CASRGQTSTDTQYF.